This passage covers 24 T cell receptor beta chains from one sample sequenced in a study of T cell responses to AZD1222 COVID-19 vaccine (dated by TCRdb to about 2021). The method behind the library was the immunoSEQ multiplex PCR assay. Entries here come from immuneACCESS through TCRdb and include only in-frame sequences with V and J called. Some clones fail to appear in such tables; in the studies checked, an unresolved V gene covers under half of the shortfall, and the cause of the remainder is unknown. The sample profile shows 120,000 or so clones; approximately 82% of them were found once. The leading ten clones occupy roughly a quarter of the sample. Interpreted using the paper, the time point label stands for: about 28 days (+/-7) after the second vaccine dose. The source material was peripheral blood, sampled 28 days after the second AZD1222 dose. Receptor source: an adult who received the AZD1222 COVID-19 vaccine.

The CDR3 sequence: CASSLDRTYNEQFF. The CDR3 DNA reads TGTGCCAGCAGCTTAGACAGAACTTACAATGAGCAGTTCTTC. The chain has TRBV7-9 and TRBJ2-1; D gene unclear. Germline lookup yields CDR1 SEHNR and CDR2 FQNEAQ (reference sequence). The V gene lost 1 base and the J gene lost 4 bases, with 8 bases spanning the gap. The CDR3 is 14 residues long.

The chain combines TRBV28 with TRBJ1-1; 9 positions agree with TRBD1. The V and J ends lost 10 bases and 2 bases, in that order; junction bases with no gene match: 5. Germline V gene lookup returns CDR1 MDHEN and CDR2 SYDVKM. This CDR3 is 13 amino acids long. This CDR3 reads CATLQGANTEAFF. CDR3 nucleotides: TGTGCCACACTACAGGGGGCAAACACTGAAGCTTTCTTT.

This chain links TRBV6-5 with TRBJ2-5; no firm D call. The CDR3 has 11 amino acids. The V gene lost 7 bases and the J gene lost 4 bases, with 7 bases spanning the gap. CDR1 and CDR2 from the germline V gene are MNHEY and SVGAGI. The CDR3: CASTQRETQYF. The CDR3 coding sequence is TGTGCCAGCACCCAGAGAGAGACCCAGTACTTC.

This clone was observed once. In DNA, the CDR3 is TGTGCCAGTAAACGACAGACAGGGGGGGACACTGAAGCTTTCTTT. This codes for CASKRQTGGDTEAFF. The chain carries TRBV19 and TRBJ1-1, with TRBD1 matching over 9 bases. V lost 7 bases, J lost 3 bases, and 9 bases stayed unmatched. The CDR3 spans 15 residues. Per germline, CDR1 LNHDA and CDR2 SQIVND (reference sequence).

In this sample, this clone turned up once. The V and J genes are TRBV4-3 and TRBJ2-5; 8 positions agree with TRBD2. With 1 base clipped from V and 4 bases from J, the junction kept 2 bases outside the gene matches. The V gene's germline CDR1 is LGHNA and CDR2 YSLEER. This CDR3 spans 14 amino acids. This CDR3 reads CASSQGRGAETQYF. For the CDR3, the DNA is TGCGCCAGCAGCCAAGGGCGGGGGGCAGAGACCCAGTACTTC.

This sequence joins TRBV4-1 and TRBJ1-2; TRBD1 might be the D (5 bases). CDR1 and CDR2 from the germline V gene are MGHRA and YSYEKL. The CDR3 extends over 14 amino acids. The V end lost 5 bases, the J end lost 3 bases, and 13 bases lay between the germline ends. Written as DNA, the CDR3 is TGCGCCAGCAGCTCCCCCGGGGGGGACTATGGCTACACCTTC. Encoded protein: CASSSPGGDYGYTF.

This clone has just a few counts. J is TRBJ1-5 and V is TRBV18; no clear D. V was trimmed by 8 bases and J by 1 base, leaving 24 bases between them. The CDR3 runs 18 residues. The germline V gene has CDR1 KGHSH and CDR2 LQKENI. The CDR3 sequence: CASGRSGGVGASNQPQHF. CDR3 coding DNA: TGTGCCAGCGGCCGGTCGGGCGGGGTAGGCGCGAGCAATCAGCCCCAGCATTTT.

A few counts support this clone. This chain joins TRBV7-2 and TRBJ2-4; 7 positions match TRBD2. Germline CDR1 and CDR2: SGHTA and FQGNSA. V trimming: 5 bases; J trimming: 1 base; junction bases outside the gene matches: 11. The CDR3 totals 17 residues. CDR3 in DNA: TGTGCCAGCAGCCCCCGGTCGGGACTACTGGCCAAAAACATTCAGTACTTC. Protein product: CASSPRSGLLAKNIQYF.

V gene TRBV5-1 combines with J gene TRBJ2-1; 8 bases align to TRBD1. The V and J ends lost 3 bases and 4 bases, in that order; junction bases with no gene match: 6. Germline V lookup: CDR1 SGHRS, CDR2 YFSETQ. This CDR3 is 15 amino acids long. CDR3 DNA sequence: TGCGCCAGCAGCTCGTTCCAGGGGGCGTACAATGAGCAGTTCTTC. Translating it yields CASSSFQGAYNEQFF.

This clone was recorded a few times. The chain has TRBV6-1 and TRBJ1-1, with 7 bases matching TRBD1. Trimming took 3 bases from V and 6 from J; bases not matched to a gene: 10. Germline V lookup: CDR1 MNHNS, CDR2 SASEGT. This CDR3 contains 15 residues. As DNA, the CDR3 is TGTGCCAGCAGTGAGGAGGAGGGGGCAGGAGCTGAAGCTTTCTTT. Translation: CASSEEEGAGAEAFF.

The CDR3 region has the DNA TGTGCCAGCTCACCACAGGGCGGCAGTCAAGAGACCCAGTACTTC. Translated, it gives CASSPQGGSQETQYF. The chain uses TRBV18 and TRBJ2-5; D ambiguous. Deletions cut 1 base from V and 2 bases from J, with 11 bases between. CDR1 and CDR2 (germline): KGHSH, LQKENI. The CDR3 length is 15 residues. Complete variable domain (other parts from reference TRBV18 and TRBJ2-5): NAGVMQNPRHLVRRRGQEARLRCSPMKGHSHVYWYRQLPEEGLKFMVYLQKENIIDESGMPKERFSAEFPKEGPSILRIQQVVRGDSAAYFCASSPQGGSQETQYFGPGTRLLVL.

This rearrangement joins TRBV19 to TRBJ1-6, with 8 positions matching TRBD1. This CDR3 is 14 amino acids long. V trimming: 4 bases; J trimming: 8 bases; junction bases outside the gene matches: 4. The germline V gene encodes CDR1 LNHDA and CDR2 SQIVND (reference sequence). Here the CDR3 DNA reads TGTGCCAGTAGTACGACAGGGGTCGATTCACCCCTCCACTTT. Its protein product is CASSTTGVDSPLHF.

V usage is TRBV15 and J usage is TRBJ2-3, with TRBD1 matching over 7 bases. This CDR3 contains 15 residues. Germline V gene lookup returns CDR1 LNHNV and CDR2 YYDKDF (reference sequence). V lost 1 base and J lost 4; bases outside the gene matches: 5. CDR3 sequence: CATSRGQGSADTQYF. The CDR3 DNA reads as TGTGCCACCAGCAGAGGACAGGGTTCCGCAGATACGCAGTATTTT. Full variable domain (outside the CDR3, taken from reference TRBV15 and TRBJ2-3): DAMVIQNPRYQVTQFGKPVTLSCSQTLNHNVMYWYQQKSSQAPKLLFHYYDKDFNNEADTPDNFQSRRPNTSFCFLDIRSPGLGDTAMYLCATSRGQGSADTQYFGPGTRLTVL.

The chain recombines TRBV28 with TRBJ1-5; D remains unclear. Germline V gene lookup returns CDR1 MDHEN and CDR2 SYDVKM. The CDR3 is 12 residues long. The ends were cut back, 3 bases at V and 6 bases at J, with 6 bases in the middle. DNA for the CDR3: TGTGCCAGCAGTTTCATAGCTCAGCCCCAGCATTTT. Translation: CASSFIAQPQHF.

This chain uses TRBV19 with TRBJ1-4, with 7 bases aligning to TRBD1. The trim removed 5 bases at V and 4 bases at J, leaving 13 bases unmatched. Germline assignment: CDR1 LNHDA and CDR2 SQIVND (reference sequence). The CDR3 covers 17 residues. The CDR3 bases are TGTGCCAGTAGTGCCACCGTTCGACAGGGCCTTAATGAAAAACTGTTTTTT. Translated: CASSATVRQGLNEKLFF.

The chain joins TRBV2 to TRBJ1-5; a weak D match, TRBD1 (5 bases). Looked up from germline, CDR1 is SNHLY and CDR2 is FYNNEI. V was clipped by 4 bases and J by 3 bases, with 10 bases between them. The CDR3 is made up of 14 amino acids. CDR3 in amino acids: CASSGGRINQPQHF. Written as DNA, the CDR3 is TGTGCCAGCAGTGGGGGACGGATCAATCAGCCCCAGCATTTT. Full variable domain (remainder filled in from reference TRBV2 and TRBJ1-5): EPEVTQTPSHQVTQMGQEVILRCVPISNHLYFYWYRQILGQKVEFLVSFYNNEISEKSEIFDDQFSVERPDGSNFTLKIRSTKLEDSAMYFCASSGGRINQPQHFGDGTRLSIL.

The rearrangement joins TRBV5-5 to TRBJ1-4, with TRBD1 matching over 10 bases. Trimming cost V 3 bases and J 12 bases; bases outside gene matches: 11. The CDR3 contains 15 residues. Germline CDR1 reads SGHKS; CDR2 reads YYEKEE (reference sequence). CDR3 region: CASSSIDRGLEELFF. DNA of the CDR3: TGTGCCAGCAGCTCGATAGACAGGGGGCTAGAGGAACTGTTTTTT.

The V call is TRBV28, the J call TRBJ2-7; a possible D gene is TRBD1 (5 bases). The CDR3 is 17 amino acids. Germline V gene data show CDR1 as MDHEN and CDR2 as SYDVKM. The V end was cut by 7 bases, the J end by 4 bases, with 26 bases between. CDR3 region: CASTPSTASRVMYEQYF. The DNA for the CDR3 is TGTGCCAGCACTCCTTCAACAGCCAGCAGGGTAATGTACGAGCAGTACTTC.

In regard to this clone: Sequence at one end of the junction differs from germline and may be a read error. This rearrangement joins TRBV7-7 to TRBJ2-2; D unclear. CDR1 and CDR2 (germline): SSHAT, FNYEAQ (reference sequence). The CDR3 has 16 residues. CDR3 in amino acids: CASSLIGSGNTGELFF. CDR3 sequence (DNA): TGTGCTAGCAGCTTAATAGGGTCTGGAAACACCGGGGAGCTGTTTTTT.

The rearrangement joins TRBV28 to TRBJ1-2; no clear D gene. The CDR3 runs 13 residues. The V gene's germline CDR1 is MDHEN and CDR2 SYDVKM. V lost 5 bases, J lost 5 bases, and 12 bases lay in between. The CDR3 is CASSEPGTYGYTF. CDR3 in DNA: TGTGCCAGCAGTGAGCCTGGAACATATGGCTACACCTTC.

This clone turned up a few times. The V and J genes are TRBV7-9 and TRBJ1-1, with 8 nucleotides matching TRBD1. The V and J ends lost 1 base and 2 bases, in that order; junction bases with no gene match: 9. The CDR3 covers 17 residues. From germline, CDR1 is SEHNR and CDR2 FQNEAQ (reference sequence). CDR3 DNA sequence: TGTGCCAGCAGCTTAGGTCGCCCCGGGACAGGTAACACTGAAGCTTTCTTT. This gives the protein CASSLGRPGTGNTEAFF.

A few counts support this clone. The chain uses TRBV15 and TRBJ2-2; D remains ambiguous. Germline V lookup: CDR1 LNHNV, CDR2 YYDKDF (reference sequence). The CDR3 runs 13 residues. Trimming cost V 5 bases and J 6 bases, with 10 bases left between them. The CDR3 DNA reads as TGTGCCACCAGCTATGCTCTGCCCGGGGAGCTGTTTTTT. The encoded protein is CATSYALPGELFF.

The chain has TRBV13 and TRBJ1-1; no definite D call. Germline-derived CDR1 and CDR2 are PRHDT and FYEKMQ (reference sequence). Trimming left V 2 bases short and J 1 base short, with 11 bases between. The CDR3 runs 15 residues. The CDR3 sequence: CASSLRGSANTEAFF. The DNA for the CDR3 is TGTGCCAGCAGCTTAAGAGGGTCGGCGAACACTGAAGCTTTCTTT.

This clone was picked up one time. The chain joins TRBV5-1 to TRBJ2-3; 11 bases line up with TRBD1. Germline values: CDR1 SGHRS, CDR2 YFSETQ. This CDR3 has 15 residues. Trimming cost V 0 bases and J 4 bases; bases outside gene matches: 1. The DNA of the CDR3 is TGCGCCAGCAGCTTGGTGGGACAGGGGGCAGATACGCAGTATTTT. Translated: CASSLVGQGADTQYF.